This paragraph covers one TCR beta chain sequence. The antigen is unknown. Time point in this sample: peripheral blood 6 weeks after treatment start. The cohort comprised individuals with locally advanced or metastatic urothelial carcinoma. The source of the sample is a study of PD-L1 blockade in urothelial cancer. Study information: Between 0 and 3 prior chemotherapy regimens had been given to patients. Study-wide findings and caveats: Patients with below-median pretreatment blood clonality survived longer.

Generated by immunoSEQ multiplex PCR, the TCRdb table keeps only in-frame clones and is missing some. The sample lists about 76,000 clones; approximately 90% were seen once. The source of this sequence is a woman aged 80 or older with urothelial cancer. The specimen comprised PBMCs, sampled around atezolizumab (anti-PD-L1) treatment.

CDR3 region: CASSPRAGAYEQYF. CDR3 DNA: TGTGCCAGCAGCCCGCGAGCGGGGGCTTACGAGCAGTACTTC. The chain recombines TRBV9 with TRBJ2-7, with TRBD2 matching over 8 bases. The length of the CDR3 is 14 residues. V was pared by 4 bases and J by 4 bases, with 7 bases of the junction left unmatched. CDR1 is SGDLS, CDR2 YYNGEE, per germline.